In its sample, the clone carrying this T cell receptor beta chain was seen once. The data are from a study of T cell responses to AZD1222 COVID-19 vaccine. V was clipped by 4 bases and J by 5 bases, with 15 bases between them. This CDR3 spans 14 amino acids. Per the germline V gene, CDR1 is SGHVS and CDR2 is FQNEAQ. Profiling relied on immunoSEQ multiplex PCR, and the TCRdb table lists in-frame clones only, not all of them. This sample has about 130,000 clones, with around four fifths found just once. The sequence was collected from an adult in good health. This sample comprised peripheral blood, obtained on day 0 of AZD1222 vaccination. The chain couples TRBV7-8 to TRBJ2-7; D is ambiguous. The CDR3: CASSYTGLRHEQYF. The CDR3 region has the DNA TGTGCCAGCAGCTACACCGGGTTACGACACGAGCAGTACTTC.